The 2 T cell receptor beta chains in this list originate from one sample, sequenced in a study of shared clonotypes between healthy human individuals. Terminally differentiated effector memory CD45RA+ cells were excluded from the naive CD8 cells, which were CD45RO-negative and positively selected for CCR7. Data came from immunoSEQ multiplex PCR; TCRdb stores just in-frame clones and leaves some out. The sample lists roughly 2.1 million clones, approximately 94% seen once, with around 1.7% in the top ten. Sequencing input: naive CD8+ T cells from PBMCs. The source is a man aged 18 to 35 in good health. Some clones in this sample may be carry-over from other donors' samples.

This sequence joins TRBV4-2 and TRBJ2-1, with D tentatively TRBD2 (6 bases). Germline assignment: CDR1 LGHNA and CDR2 YNFKEQ. This CDR3 has 15 residues. Between the trimmed V and J ends, which lost 4 bases and 4 bases, there was a span of 14 bases. The CDR3 protein is CASSLSGTGYNEQFF. CDR3 DNA: TGTGCCAGCAGCCTCTCCGGGACTGGATACAATGAGCAGTTCTTC.

The chain is built from TRBV27 and TRBJ2-2; D unclear. The germline V gene has CDR1 MNHEY and CDR2 SMNVEV (reference sequence). V lost 2 bases, J lost 0 bases, and 10 bases lay in between. This CDR3 spans 16 amino acids. Here the CDR3 reads CASSLVGGANTGELFF. CDR3 nucleotides: TGTGCCAGCAGTTTAGTGGGCGGCGCGAACACCGGGGAGCTGTTTTTT.